This T cell receptor beta chain was observed in a study of blood T cell repertoires in COVID-19. Overall study context: Samples representing acute and convalescent COVID-19 were sourced from the United States, Italy and Spain.

Germline V gene lookup returns CDR1 SGDLS and CDR2 YYNGEE. The CDR3 runs to 14 residues. V dropped 5 bases and J dropped 4 bases, with 15 bases sitting between them. In the study's own analysis: Quantification of nucleated cells was approximated via reference gene primer amplification. The repertoire was sequenced with immunoSEQ multiplex PCR; TCRdb's copy has only in-frame clones and lacks some. That table is the source of V, J and clone size, and D and trimming were worked out from the DNA. There are roughly 190,000 clones in the sample; 70% to 90% occur only once, and approximately 10% lies in the top ten. The Seattle patients joined while their infection was active and were tracked longitudinally afterward.

The V gene is TRBV9, the J gene TRBJ2-5, with D possibly TRBD1 on 5 matching bases. What was sequenced was peripheral blood. This clonotype originated in a woman aged 55-69 years with COVID-19, enrolled during active disease. For the CDR3, the DNA is TGTGCCAGCAGTGTATCAGGGTCTCGAGAGACCCAGTACTTC. This codes for CASSVSGSRETQYF.